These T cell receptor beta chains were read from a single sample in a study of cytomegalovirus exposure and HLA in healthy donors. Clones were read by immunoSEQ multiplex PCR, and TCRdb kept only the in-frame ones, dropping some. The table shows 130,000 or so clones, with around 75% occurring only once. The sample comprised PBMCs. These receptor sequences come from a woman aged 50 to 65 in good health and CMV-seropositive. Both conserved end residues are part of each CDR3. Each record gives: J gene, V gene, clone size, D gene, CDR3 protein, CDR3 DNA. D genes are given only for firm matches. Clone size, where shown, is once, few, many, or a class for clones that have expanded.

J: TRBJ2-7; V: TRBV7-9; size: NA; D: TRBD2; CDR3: CASSLETSVVHEQYF; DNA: TGTGCCAGCAGCTTAGAGACTAGCGTAGTCCACGAGCAGTACTTC
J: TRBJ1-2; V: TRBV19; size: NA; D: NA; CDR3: CASSPRNYGYTF; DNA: TGTGCCAGTAGTCCCAGGAACTATGGCTACACCTTC
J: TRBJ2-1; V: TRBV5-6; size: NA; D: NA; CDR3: CASSLISGSYEQFF; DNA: TGTGCCAGCAGCTTAATCTCGGGTTCCTATGAGCAGTTCTTC
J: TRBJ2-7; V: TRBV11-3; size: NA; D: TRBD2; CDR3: CASSFSGSGDEQYF; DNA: TGTGCCAGCAGCTTTAGCGGGAGTGGAGACGAGCAGTACTTC
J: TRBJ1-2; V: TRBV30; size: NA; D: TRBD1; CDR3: CAWRGQGAGGYTF; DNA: TGTGCCTGGAGGGGACAGGGGGCGGGAGGCTACACCTTC
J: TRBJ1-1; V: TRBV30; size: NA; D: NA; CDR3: CAFNRFKNQGNTEAFF; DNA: TGTGCCTTCAACCGCTTCAAGAATCAGGGGAACACTGAAGCTTTCTTT
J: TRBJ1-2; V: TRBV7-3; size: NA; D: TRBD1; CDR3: CASSQPGQDGYTF; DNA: TGTGCCAGCAGCCAACCGGGACAGGATGGCTACACCTTC
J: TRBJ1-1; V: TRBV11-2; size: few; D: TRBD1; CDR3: CASSFPGGTEAFF; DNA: TGTGCCAGCAGCTTCCCAGGGGGCACTGAAGCTTTCTTT
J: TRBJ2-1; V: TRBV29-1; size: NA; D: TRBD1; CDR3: CSVNLPPGQRNEQFF; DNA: TGCAGCGTCAACCTCCCGCCGGGACAGAGGAATGAGCAGTTCTTC
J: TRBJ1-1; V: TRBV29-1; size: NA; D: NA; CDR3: CSVERSMNTEAFF; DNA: TGCAGCGTTGAAAGGAGCATGAACACTGAAGCTTTCTTT
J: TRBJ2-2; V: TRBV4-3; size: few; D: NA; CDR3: CASSPRYINTGELFF; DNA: TGCGCCAGCAGCCCGCGGTACATTAACACCGGGGAGCTGTTTTTT
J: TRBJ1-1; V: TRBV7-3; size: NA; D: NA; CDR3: CASSPSGVVNTEAFF; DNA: TGTGCCAGCAGCCCTTCCGGGGTAGTGAACACTGAAGCTTTCTTT
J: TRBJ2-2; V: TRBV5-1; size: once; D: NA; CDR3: CASSLGQNTGELFF; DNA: TGCGCCAGCAGCCTGGGACAGAACACCGGGGAGCTGTTTTTT
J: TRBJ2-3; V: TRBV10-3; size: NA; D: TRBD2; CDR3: CAISEGGLAGGTDTQYF; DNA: TGTGCCATCAGTGAGGGGGGACTAGCGGGAGGGACAGATACGCAGTATTTT
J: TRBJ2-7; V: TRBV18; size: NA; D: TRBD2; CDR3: CASSPVRGSGSPYEQYF; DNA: TGTGCCAGCTCACCAGTCCGTGGTAGCGGGAGTCCCTACGAGCAGTACTTC
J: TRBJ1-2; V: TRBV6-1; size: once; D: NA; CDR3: CASTRNRNSYGYTF; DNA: TGTGCCAGCACTCGGAACAGGAATTCCTATGGCTACACCTTC
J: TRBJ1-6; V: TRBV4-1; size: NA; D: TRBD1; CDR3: CASSQLPDRSRSPLHF; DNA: TGCGCCAGCAGCCAACTACCGGACAGGTCAAGATCACCCCTCCACTTT
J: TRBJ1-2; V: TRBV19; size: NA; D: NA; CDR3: CASSIQGNRIYGYTF; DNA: TGTGCCAGTAGTATTCAGGGAAATAGAATCTATGGCTACACCTTC
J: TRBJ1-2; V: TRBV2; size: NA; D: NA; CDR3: CASSEEPYGYTF; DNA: TGTGCCAGCAGTGAGGAGCCCTATGGCTACACCTTC
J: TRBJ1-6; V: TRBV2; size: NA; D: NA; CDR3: CASFQYNSPLHF; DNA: TGTGCCAGCTTTCAGTATAATTCACCCCTCCACTTT
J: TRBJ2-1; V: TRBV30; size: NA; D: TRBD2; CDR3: CAWSGGLAVGVDEQFF; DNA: TGTGCCTGGAGTGGGGGACTAGCGGTCGGGGTGGATGAGCAGTTCTTC
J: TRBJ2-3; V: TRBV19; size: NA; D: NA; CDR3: CASSPERSSTDTQYF; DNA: TGTGCCAGTAGTCCCGAGCGGAGTAGCACAGATACGCAGTATTTT
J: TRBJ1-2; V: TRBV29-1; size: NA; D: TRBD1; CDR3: CSVKGYGGTGVGYTF; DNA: TGCAGCGTGAAGGGGTACGGGGGGACAGGGGTTGGCTACACCTTC
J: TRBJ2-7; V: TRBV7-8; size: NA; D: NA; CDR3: CASSLASGAPYSYEQYF; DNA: TGTGCCAGCAGCTTAGCATCGGGTGCGCCCTACTCCTACGAGCAGTACTTC
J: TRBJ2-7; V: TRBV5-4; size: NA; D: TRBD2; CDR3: CTSSLSLAGAYEQYF; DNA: TGTACCAGCAGCTTGAGTCTAGCGGGAGCCTACGAGCAGTACTTC
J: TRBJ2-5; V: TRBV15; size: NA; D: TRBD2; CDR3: CATSRGGGAEETQYF; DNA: TGTGCCACCAGCAGAGGCGGGGGGGCCGAGGAGACCCAGTACTTC
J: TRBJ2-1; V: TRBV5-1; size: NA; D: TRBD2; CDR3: CASSSTSVLYNEQFF; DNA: TGCGCCAGCAGCTCGACTAGCGTACTTTACAATGAGCAGTTCTTC
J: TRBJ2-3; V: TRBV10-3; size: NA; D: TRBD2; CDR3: CAISERLAASTDTQYF; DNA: TGTGCCATCAGCGAAAGACTAGCGGCCAGCACAGATACGCAGTATTTT
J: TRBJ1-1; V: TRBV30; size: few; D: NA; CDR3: CAWRGVGVNTEAFF; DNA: TGTGCCTGGAGGGGAGTAGGAGTGAACACTGAAGCTTTCTTT
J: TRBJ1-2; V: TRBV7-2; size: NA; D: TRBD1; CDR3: CASSSDRGHRYGYTF; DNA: TGTGCCAGCAGCTCCGACAGGGGACATCGCTATGGCTACACCTTC
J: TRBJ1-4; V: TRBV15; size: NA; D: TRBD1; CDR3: CATSQDRGLSEKLFF; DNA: TGTGCCACCAGCCAGGACAGGGGGCTAAGTGAAAAACTGTTTTTT
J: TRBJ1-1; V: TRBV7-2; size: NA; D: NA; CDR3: CASSFTGTEAFF; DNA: TGTGCCAGCAGCTTCACAGGTACTGAAGCTTTCTTT
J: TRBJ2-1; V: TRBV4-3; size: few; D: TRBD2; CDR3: CASSQVTSGVDNEQFF; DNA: TGCGCCAGCAGCCAGGTTACTAGCGGTGTGGACAATGAGCAGTTCTTC
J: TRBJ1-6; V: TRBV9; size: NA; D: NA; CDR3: CASSVAAVDNSPLHF; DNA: TGTGCCAGCAGCGTAGCGGCGGTAGATAATTCACCCCTCCACTTT
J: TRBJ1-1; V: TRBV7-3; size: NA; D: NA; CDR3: CASSFTGGSEAFF; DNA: TGTGCCAGCAGCTTCACTGGGGGCTCTGAAGCTTTCTTT
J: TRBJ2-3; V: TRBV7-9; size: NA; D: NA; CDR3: CASSSPSWTTTDTQYF; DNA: TGTGCCAGCAGCTCCCCATCCTGGACTACCACAGATACGCAGTATTTT
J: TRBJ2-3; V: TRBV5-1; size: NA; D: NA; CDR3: CASSLDSRGGTDTQYF; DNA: TGCGCCAGCAGCTTGGATTCCAGGGGGGGCACAGATACGCAGTATTTT
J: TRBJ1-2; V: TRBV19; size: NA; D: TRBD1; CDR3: CASSITTGRLDYGYTF; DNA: TGTGCCAGTAGTATAACGACAGGGAGGTTGGACTATGGCTACACCTTC
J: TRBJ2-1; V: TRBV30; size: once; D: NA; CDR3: CAWSVFGSYNEQFF; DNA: TGTGCCTGGAGTGTATTCGGCTCCTACAATGAGCAGTTCTTC
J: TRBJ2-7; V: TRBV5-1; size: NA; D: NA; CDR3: CASRTGTEYEQYF; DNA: TGCGCCAGCAGAACCGGGACTGAGTACGAGCAGTACTTC
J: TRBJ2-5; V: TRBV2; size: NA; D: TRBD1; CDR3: CVVGQGYQETQYF; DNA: TGTGTCGTAGGACAGGGGTACCAAGAGACCCAGTACTTC
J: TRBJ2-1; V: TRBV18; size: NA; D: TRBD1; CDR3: CASSPPAGQGGNEQFF; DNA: TGTGCCAGCTCACCACCGGCGGGACAGGGCGGCAATGAGCAGTTCTTC
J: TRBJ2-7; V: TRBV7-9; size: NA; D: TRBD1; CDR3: CASSSPRDSDLSTF; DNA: TGTGCCAGCAGCTCCCCCCGGGACAGCGACCTTTCCACCTTC
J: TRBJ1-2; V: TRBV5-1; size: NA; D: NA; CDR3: CASSLNIGGANVYGYTF; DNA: TGCGCCAGCAGCTTGAATATAGGTGGGGCGAACGTCTATGGCTACACCTTC
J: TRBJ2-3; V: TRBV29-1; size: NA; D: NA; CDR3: CSALLARGSTDTQYF; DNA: TGCAGCGCCTTATTAGCGCGGGGTAGCACAGATACGCAGTATTTT
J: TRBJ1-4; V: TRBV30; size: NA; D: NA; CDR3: CAWSLSGAFRSNEKLFF; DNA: TGTGCCTGGAGTTTATCAGGGGCCTTTCGGTCTAATGAAAAACTGTTTTTT